The following is a T cell receptor (beta chain) sequence with its context. TCRdb keeps only in-frame clones here, not all; method: immunoSEQ multiplex PCR. The sample lists about 280,000 clones, 88% occurring once. These data come from a study of blood T cell repertoires in COVID-19. Study background: Sample material is recorded as cDNA or gDNA derived from T cells, B-cell-depleted T cells, or PBMCs.

V was trimmed by 1 base and J by 1 base, leaving 5 bases between them. CDR1 and CDR2 (germline): MNHEY, SMNVEV (reference sequence). The CDR3 spans 14 residues. The chain carries TRBV27 and TRBJ1-5; no firm D call. Sample: peripheral blood. The sequence was collected from a man aged 18 to 30 with active or convalescent COVID-19. The CDR3 here is CASSLLGSNQPQHF. DNA for the CDR3: TGTGCCAGCAGTTTATTGGGCAGCAATCAGCCCCAGCATTTT.